This T cell receptor beta chain was sequenced for a study of blood T cell repertoires in COVID-19. Study summary: Acute and convalescent COVID-19 specimens originated in the United States, Italy and Spain.

Repertoires were generated with immunoSEQ multiplex PCR, while TCRdb's copy carries only in-frame clones and drops some. The data hold 200,000 to 250,000 clones, with roughly nine tenths observed a single time. Cohort assignment relied on participant-reported clinical history. The clonotype originates from a woman in her forties or fifties in a cohort exposed to, infected with or recovered from COVID-19 (not recorded which). Sequenced: PBMCs or T cells enriched from blood (not recorded which).

CDR3 region: CASSLRSRDNEQFF. The CDR3 DNA reads TGTGCCAGCAGCTTAAGGAGCAGGGACAATGAGCAGTTCTTC. The chain combines TRBV11-2 with TRBJ2-1, with D perhaps matching TRBD1 (5 bases). The CDR3 contains 14 residues. Germline V gives CDR1 SGHAT, CDR2 FQNNGV. The V and J ends lost 2 bases and 5 bases respectively, with 10 bases between them.